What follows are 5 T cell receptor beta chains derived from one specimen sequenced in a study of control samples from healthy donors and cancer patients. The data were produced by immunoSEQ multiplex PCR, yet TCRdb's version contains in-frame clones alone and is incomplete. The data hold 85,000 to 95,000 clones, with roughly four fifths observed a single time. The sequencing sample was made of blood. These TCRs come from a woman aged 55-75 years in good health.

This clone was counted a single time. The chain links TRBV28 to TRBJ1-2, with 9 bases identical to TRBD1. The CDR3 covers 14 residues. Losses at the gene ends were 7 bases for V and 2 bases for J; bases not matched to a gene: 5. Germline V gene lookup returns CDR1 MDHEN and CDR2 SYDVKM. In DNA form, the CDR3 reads TGTGCCAGCAACAGGGGGCGGCGGAACTATGGCTACACCTTC. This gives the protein CASNRGRRNYGYTF.

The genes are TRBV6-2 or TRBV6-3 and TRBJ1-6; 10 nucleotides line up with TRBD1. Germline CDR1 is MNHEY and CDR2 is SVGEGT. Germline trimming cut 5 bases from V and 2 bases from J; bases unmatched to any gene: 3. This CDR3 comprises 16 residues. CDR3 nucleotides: TGTGCCAGCAGTGGGACAGGGGAGACCTATAATTCACCCCTCCACTTT. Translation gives CASSGTGETYNSPLHF.

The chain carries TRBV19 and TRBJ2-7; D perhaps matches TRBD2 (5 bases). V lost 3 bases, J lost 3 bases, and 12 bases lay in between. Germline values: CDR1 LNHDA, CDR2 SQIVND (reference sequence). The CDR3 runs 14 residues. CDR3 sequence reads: CASSIVAGDYEQYF. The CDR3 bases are TGTGCCAGTAGTATCGTGGCGGGTGACTACGAGCAGTACTTC.

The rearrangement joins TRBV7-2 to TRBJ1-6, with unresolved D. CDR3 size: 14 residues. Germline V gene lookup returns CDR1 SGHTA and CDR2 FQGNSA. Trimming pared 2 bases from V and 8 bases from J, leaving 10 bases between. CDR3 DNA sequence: TGTGCCAGCAGCTTAAACCCTATGTATTCACCCCTCCACTTT. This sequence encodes CASSLNPMYSPLHF.

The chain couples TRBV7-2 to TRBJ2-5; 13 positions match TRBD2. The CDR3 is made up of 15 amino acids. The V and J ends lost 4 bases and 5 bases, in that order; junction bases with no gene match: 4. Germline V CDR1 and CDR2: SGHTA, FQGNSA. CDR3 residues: CASSWGLAGRETQYF. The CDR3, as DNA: TGTGCCAGCAGCTGGGGACTAGCGGGGAGGGAGACCCAGTACTTC.